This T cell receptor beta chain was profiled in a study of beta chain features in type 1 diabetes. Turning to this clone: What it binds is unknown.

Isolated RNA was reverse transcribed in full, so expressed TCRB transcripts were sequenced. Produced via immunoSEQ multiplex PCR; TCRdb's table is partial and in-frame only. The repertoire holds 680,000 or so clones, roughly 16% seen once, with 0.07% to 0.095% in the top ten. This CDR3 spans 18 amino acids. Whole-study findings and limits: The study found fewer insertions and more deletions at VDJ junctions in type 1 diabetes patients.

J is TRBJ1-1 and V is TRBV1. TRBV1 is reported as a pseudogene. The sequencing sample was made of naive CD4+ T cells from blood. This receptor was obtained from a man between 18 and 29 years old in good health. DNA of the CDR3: TGCACCAGCAGCCAAGATCCCTTCCCGACGGCACAGAACACTGAAGCTTTCTTT. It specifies CTSSQDPFPTAQNTEAFF.